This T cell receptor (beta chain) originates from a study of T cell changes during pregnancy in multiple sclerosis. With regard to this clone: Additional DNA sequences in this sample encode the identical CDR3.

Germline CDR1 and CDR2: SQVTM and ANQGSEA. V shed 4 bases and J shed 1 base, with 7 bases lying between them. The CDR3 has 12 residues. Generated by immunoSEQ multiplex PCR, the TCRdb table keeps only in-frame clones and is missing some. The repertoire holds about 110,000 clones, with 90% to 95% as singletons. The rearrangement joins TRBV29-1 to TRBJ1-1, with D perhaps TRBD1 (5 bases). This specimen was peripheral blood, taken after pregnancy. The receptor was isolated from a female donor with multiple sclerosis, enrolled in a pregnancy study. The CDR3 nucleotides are TGCAGCGTTGGTACAGGGAACACTGAAGCTTTCTTT. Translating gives CSVGTGNTEAFF.